This T cell receptor beta chain stems from a study of T cell responses to AZD1222 COVID-19 vaccine. Overall study context: Pooled together were second doses at about 4 or about 12 weeks. Study findings and constraints: Mostly white British, mostly female donors; authors suggested clonal diversity may be underestimated. No repertoire was sampled before or during the peak T cell response, only after it. Rises in breadth and depth of Spike-specific TCRs came after two AZD1222 doses.

Sequenced by immunoSEQ multiplex PCR; TCRdb stores in-frame clones only, minus some. Altogether about 56,000 clones are present, around 90% being singletons, with the ten largest covering about 15%. The germline V gene encodes CDR1 MNHEY and CDR2 SVGAGI. Trimming removed 10 bases from V and 7 bases from J, with 22 bases in between. This CDR3 comprises 14 residues. Details on this clone: Its antigen remains unknown.

The chain carries TRBV6-5 and TRBJ1-1; D is possibly TRBD1 (5 bases). The sequence derives from an adult in good health. Sequences were derived from peripheral blood, sampled on day 0 of AZD1222 vaccination. CDR3 DNA sequence: TGTGCCACCGAAAGGCAGGGTGGGCTGGGTGAAGCTTTCTTT. Translated, it gives CATERQGGLGEAFF.